What follows is one T cell receptor beta chain and its context. Its antigen remains unknown. Some clones are missing from TCRdb's copy, which holds only in-frame ones; the method was immunoSEQ multiplex PCR. The sample has 40,000 to 65,000 clones, more than 85% seen once. This sample is part of a study of T cells in localized non-small cell lung cancer. The study's findings and limits: Because researchers sequenced only one region of the tumor, heterogeneity is still possible. Within adjacent lung there appeared a median around 60 of the top 100 tumor clones. Uninvolved nearby lung showed the greatest T cell clonality, exceeding that found in tumor. A raised T cell density in blood coincided with lengthier overall survival.

The sample here was PBMCs, taken before any cancer treatment. The receptor's source is a female donor with stage II lung adenocarcinoma.

CDR3 residues: CASSLAGGGGRTDTQYF. The CDR3 DNA follows: TGTGCCAGCAGCTTAGCTGGGGGCGGGGGCCGCACAGATACGCAGTATTTT. V is TRBV7-3 and J is TRBJ2-3, with a weak D call TRBD2 (7 bases). Germline CDR1 reads SGHTA; CDR2 reads FQGTGA. V shed 2 bases and J shed 1 base, with 16 bases lying between them. The CDR3 runs to 17 residues.